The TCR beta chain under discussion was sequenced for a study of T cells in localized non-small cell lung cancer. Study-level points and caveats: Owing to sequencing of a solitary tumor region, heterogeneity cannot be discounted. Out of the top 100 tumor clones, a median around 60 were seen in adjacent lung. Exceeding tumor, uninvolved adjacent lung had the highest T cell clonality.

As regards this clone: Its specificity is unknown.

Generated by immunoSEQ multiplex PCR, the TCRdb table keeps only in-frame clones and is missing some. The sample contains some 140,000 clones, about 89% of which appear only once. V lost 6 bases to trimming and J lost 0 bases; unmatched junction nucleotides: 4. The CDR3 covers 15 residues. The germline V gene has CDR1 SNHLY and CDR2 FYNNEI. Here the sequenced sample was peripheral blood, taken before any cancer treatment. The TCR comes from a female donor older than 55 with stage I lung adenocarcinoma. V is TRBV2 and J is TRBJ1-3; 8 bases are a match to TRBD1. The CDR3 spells CASRTGVFSGNTIYF. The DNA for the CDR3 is TGTGCCAGCAGGACAGGGGTATTCTCTGGAAACACCATATATTTT.